These 9 T cell receptor beta chains were all obtained from the same sample, sequenced in a study of T-cell memory formation after mild COVID-19 (dated by TCRdb to the early 2020s). Libraries were built with 5' RACE. Data came from an Illumina NovaSeq 6000. TCRdb reprocessed the public reads (quality trimming at Q25 with fastp, clone calling with MiXCR) and kept in-frame beta chains. Here each entry gathers all rows of one CDR3 protein and keeps the most common genes and DNA. A total of 75,000 to 95,000 distinct CDR3 sequences appear in this sample, less than 15% of them only once. The top ten hold approximately 40% of the sample. The sample comprised PBMCs or a T cell subset sorted from them (not recorded which). These receptors all come from a young man who had mild COVID-19 (a few samples of this study predate the infection). The sample titles of this study are shuffled in the database, so cell type and time point are left out; the donor was told from shared clones.

This clonotype was picked up many times. The chain uses TRBV3-1 and TRBJ1-1, with TRBD1 as a possible D gene (5 bases). Trimming pared 2 bases from V and 0 bases from J, leaving 13 bases between. The CDR3 is made up of 16 amino acids. Germline CDR1 and CDR2: LGHDT and YNNKEL (reference sequence). CDR3 coding DNA: TGTGCCAGCAGCCAAATCTGGGGCGGGATGAACACTGAAGCTTTCTTT. Protein product: CASSQIWGGMNTEAFF.

This clonotype was counted a few times. The chain recombines TRBV4-2 with TRBJ2-5, with 9 nucleotides matching TRBD2. Per the germline V gene, CDR1 is LGHNA and CDR2 is YNFKEQ. The CDR3 has 18 residues. J lost 5 bases, V lost 0 bases, and 13 bases had no gene match. CDR3 DNA: TGTGCCAGCAGCCAAGATCCCTTTGAGGCGGGGGGGCCTGAGACCCAGTACTTC. The encoded protein is CASSQDPFEAGGPETQYF.

This clonotype has ten or more counts. The rearrangement joins TRBV7-6 to TRBJ2-7; the D gene is possibly TRBD1 (5 bases). Per germline, CDR1 SGHVS and CDR2 FNYEAQ. This CDR3 contains 13 residues. V lost 5 bases and J 3 bases, leaving 11 bases between the germline ends. For the CDR3, the DNA is TGTGCCAGCAGCCCAGCCGACAGCTACGAGCAGTACTTC. Its translation: CASSPADSYEQYF.

The gene calls are TRBV9 and TRBJ2-7, with TRBD2 identical over 8 bases. The CDR3 is made up of 14 amino acids. Looked up from germline, CDR1 is SGDLS and CDR2 is YYNGEE. V shed 4 bases, J shed 7 bases, and the junction held 10 bases outside the gene matches. The CDR3 loop reads CASSPRGGRVEQYF. In DNA form, the CDR3 reads TGTGCCAGCAGCCCCCGGGGGGGTCGGGTAGAGCAGTACTTC. The full variable domain, completed using reference TRBV9 and TRBJ2-7, is DSGVTQTPKHLITATGQRVTLRCSPRSGDLSVYWYQQSLDQGLQFLIQYYNGEERAKGNILERFSAQQFPDLHSELNLSSLELGDSALYFCASSPRGGRVEQYFGPGTRLTVT.

This clonotype appeared many times. J is TRBJ2-1 and V is TRBV25-1, with 9 nucleotides matching TRBD2. This CDR3 comprises 14 residues. J lost 15 bases, V lost 3 bases, and 12 bases had no gene match. CDR1 is MGHDK, CDR2 SYGVNS, per germline. The CDR3 loop reads CASSDLSGAGGVFF. Here the CDR3 DNA reads TGTGCCAGCAGTGACCTCTCGGGAGCGGGGGGCGTGTTCTTC.

J is TRBJ2-3 and V is TRBV28; no clear D. V lost 5 bases to trimming and J lost 3 bases, with 21 bases between them. The CDR3 covers 17 residues. Germline lookup yields CDR1 MDHEN and CDR2 SYDVKM. CDR3 sequence reads: CASSTLTVNLGTDTQYF. DNA of the CDR3: TGTGCCAGCAGTACCCTAACGGTGAACCTCGGGACAGATACGCAGTATTTT.

This rearrangement joins TRBV11-2 to TRBJ2-1, with 9 bases fitting TRBD2. The CDR3 runs to 15 residues. Germline loops: CDR1 SGHAT, CDR2 FQNNGV. The J segment lost 8 bases and the V segment lost 5 bases, leaving 10 bases of the junction unmatched. This CDR3 is CASSDPSGGRDEQFF. Written as DNA, the CDR3 is TGTGCCAGCAGCGACCCCAGCGGGGGGAGGGATGAGCAGTTCTTC.

This clonotype was found a few times. J is TRBJ1-2 and V is TRBV28; D remains unclear. CDR1 and CDR2 from the germline V gene are MDHEN and SYDVKM. Trimming took off 1 base at V and 8 bases at J, with 14 bases between the two ends. There are 14 residues in the CDR3. CDR3 nucleotides: TGTGCCAGCAGTTTATTATCTGGAGTTAACGGCTACACCTTC. Amino acid sequence: CASSLLSGVNGYTF.

This clonotype came up once. The DNA for the CDR3 is TGTGCCAGCAGCCAGGCGGGACAGGGGTACAATGAGCAGTTCTTC. Its translation is CASSQAGQGYNEQFF. The chain links TRBV7-3 to TRBJ2-1; 10 bases are shared with TRBD1. CDR1 and CDR2 from the germline V gene are SGHTA and FQGTGA. V shed 5 bases, J shed 4 bases, and the junction held 5 bases outside the gene matches. There are 15 residues in the CDR3.